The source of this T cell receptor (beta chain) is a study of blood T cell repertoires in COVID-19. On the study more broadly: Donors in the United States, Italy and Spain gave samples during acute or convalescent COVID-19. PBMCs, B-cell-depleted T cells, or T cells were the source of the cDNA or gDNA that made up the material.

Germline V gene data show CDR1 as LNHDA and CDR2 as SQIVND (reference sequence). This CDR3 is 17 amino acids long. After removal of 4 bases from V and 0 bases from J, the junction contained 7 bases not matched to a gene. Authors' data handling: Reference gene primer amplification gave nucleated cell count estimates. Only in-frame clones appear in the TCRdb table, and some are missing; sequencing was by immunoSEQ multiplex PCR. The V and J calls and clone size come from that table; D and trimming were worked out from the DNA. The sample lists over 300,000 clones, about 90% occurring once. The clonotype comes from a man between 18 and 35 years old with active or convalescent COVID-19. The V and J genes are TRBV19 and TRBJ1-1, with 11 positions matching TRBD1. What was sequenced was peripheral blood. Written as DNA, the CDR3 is TGTGCCAGTAGTAACCGGGACAGGGGGTCCTTGAACACTGAAGCTTTCTTT. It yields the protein CASSNRDRGSLNTEAFF.